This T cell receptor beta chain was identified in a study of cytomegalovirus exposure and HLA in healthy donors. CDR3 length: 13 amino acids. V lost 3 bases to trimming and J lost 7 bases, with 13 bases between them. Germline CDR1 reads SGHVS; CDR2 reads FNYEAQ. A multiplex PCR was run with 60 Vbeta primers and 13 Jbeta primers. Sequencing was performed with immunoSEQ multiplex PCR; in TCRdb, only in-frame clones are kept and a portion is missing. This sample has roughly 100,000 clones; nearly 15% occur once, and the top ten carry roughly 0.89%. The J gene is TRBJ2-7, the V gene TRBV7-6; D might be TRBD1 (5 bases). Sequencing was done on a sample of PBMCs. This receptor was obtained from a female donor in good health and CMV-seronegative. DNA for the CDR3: TGTGCCAGCAGCTTGGGTGGGGCGGAAGAGCAGTACTTC. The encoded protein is CASSLGGAEEQYF.